The 31 T cell receptor beta chains below were found in one sample sequenced in a study of T cells after somatic rescue of genetic block. Here immunoSEQ multiplex PCR was the method, and the copy in TCRdb shows in-frame clones only, minus some. The data contain approximately 58,000 clones, around 96% of them singletons. The sequenced sample consisted of peripheral blood mononuclear cells (PBMCs). These TCRs come from a child under two years old.

This clone came up once. The V call is TRBV4-2, the J call TRBJ2-2, with a tentative D call TRBD2 (5 bases). Germline V CDR1 and CDR2: LGHNA, YNFKEQ. V was cut by 1 base and J by 4 bases, with 13 bases left in between. The CDR3 totals 16 residues. CDR3 region: CASSQGISAITGELFF. In DNA form, the CDR3 reads TGTGCCAGCAGCCAAGGCATTAGCGCAATCACCGGGGAGCTGTTTTTT.

The CDR3 region has the DNA TGCAGTGCTACGCTTAACTATGGCTACACCTTC. Protein: CSATLNYGYTF. This chain links TRBV20-1 with TRBJ1-2; no firm D call. Germline values: CDR1 DFQATT, CDR2 SNEGSKA (reference sequence). V shed 4 bases and J shed 1 base, with 4 bases lying between them. The CDR3 length is 11 residues.

The chain couples TRBV2 to TRBJ2-1; D is undetermined. Germline CDR1 SNHLY, CDR2 FYNNEI. The CDR3 contains 15 residues. The germline V and J ends were trimmed by 2 bases and 0 bases, with 8 bases remaining between them. CDR3 coding DNA: TGTGCCAGCAGTGAACGGCGGAGCTCCTACAATGAGCAGTTCTTC. Translation: CASSERRSSYNEQFF.

The rearrangement uses TRBV9 and TRBJ1-1; perhaps TRBD1 as D (6 bases). Germline CDR1 SGDLS, CDR2 YYNGEE. Trimming removed 0 bases from V and 1 base from J, with 7 bases in between. The CDR3 runs to 14 residues. The CDR3 DNA reads TGTGCCAGCAGCGTAGAGACAGGGAACACTGAAGCTTTCTTT. As protein: CASSVETGNTEAFF.

This clone was seen a single time. The chain is built from TRBV7-2 and TRBJ2-7; TRBD1 might be the D (6 bases). V was cut by 1 base and J by 0 bases, with 10 bases left in between. The CDR3 covers 15 residues. Germline assignment: CDR1 SGHTA and CDR2 FQGNSA. DNA of the CDR3: TGTGCCAGCAGCTTAGGACAGGATAGCTCCTACGAGCAGTACTTC. This gives the protein CASSLGQDSSYEQYF. The full variable domain, in which reference TRBV7-2 and TRBJ2-7 provide the parts outside the CDR3, is GAGVSQSPSNKVTEKGKDVELRCDPISGHTALYWYRQSLGQGLEFLIYFQGNSAPDKSGLPSDRFSAERTGGSVSTLTIQRTQQEDSAVYLCASSLGQDSSYEQYFGPGTRLTVT.

The rearrangement uses TRBV27 and TRBJ2-7; 9 nucleotides agree with TRBD2. This CDR3 has 15 residues. With V trimmed by 2 bases and J by 5 bases, 7 bases remained unmatched. Germline CDR1 and CDR2: MNHEY and SMNVEV (reference sequence). In nucleotides, the CDR3 is TGTGCCAGCAGTTTAGCGGGAGGGCCCAAGGACGAGCAGTACTTC. Residues: CASSLAGGPKDEQYF.

The genes are TRBV28 and TRBJ1-2; 7 bases are a match to TRBD1. This CDR3 has 16 amino acids. V lost 5 bases, J lost 4 bases, and 13 bases stayed unmatched. Germline loops: CDR1 MDHEN, CDR2 SYDVKM. The CDR3: CASSPSWGQISYGYTF. CDR3 DNA sequence: TGTGCCAGCAGTCCCTCATGGGGACAGATATCCTATGGCTACACCTTC.

V is TRBV6-1 and J is TRBJ2-2, with D hard to call. Trimming cost V 4 bases and J 9 bases, with 15 bases left between them. This CDR3 is built from 14 residues. Looked up from germline, CDR1 is MNHNS and CDR2 is SASEGT. The chain's CDR3 is CASSGRAIDRELFF. In DNA, the CDR3 is TGTGCCAGCAGTGGACGGGCCATCGACCGGGAGCTGTTTTTT.

The chain combines TRBV7-2 with TRBJ2-3; 8 bases map to TRBD2. V shed 5 bases, J shed 6 bases, and the junction held 7 bases outside the gene matches. Germline V lookup: CDR1 SGHTA, CDR2 FQGNSA. CDR3 length equals 14 residues. CDR3 sequence (DNA): TGTGCCAGCAGCCCGGGACTAGGGGTGGATACGCAGTATTTT. As protein: CASSPGLGVDTQYF.

The rearrangement uses TRBV5-4 and TRBJ2-7, with 7 bases aligning to TRBD2. V lost 3 bases, J lost 0 bases, and 3 bases stayed unmatched. From germline, CDR1 is SGHNT and CDR2 YYREEE (reference sequence). The CDR3 contains 14 residues. The CDR3 protein is CASSSWTSSYEQYF. Here the CDR3 DNA reads TGTGCCAGCAGCTCTTGGACTAGCTCCTACGAGCAGTACTTC. The full variable domain, rest sourced from reference TRBV5-4 and TRBJ2-7, is ETGVTQSPTHLIKTRGQQVTLRCSSQSGHNTVSWYQQALGQGPQFIFQYYREEENGRGNFPPRFSGLQFPNYSSELNVNALELDDSALYLCASSSWTSSYEQYFGPGTRLTVT.

The chain links TRBV5-6 to TRBJ2-3, with a weak D call TRBD2 (7 bases). Germline CDR1 SGHDT, CDR2 YYEEEE. The V end lost 3 bases, the J end lost 1 base, and 12 bases lay between the germline ends. This CDR3 has 15 residues. The CDR3 DNA follows: TGTGCCAGCAGCTCCACAGGGAGGGGCACAGATACGCAGTATTTT. Its protein is CASSSTGRGTDTQYF.

This sequence joins TRBV13 and TRBJ2-1, with D uncertain. Per the germline V gene, CDR1 is PRHDT and CDR2 is FYEKMQ (reference sequence). Deletions cut 5 bases from V and 5 bases from J, with 10 bases between. The CDR3 is made up of 13 amino acids. The CDR3 DNA reads TGTGCCAGCAGCGAAAGGGCAGACAATGAGCAGTTCTTC. Protein sequence: CASSERADNEQFF.

V usage is TRBV19 and J usage is TRBJ2-3, with D perhaps TRBD2 (6 bases). CDR1 and CDR2 from the germline V gene are LNHDA and SQIVND (reference sequence). V shed 6 bases and J shed 0 bases, with 16 bases lying between them. CDR3 length equals 16 residues. CDR3 residues: CASSRGLTSSTDTQYF. The CDR3 DNA reads as TGTGCCAGTAGCCGAGGACTAACCTCTAGCACAGATACGCAGTATTTT.

The chain's CDR3 is CASSRQSNNSPLHF. The DNA of the CDR3 is TGTGCCAGCAGTCGACAGTCCAATAATTCACCCCTCCACTTT. This chain uses TRBV25-1 with TRBJ1-6, with D possibly matching TRBD1 (5 bases). Germline loops: CDR1 MGHDK, CDR2 SYGVNS. This CDR3 region has 14 residues. Trimming left V 5 bases short and J 5 bases short, with 10 bases between.

The chain combines TRBV6-4 with TRBJ2-3; 9 bases are shared with TRBD2. There are 15 residues in the CDR3. The germline CDR1 and CDR2 sequences are MRHNA and SNTAGT. V lost 2 bases and J lost 7; bases outside the gene matches: 7. The CDR3 DNA reads as TGTGCCAGCAGTGACGTTGCGGGAGGGCCACATACGCAGTATTTT. The encoded protein is CASSDVAGGPHTQYF.

This chain connects TRBV23-1 to TRBJ2-1; 10 nucleotides align to TRBD2. TRBV23-1 is given ORF status, its function remaining uncertain. With 3 bases clipped from V and 6 bases from J, the junction kept 8 bases outside the gene matches. This CDR3 has 16 residues. CDR3 residues: CASSQNLAGALNEQFF. CDR3 coding DNA: TGCGCCAGCAGTCAGAACCTAGCGGGAGCTCTCAATGAGCAGTTCTTC.

The V call is TRBV19, the J call TRBJ2-1; no firm D call. V lost 10 bases to trimming and J lost 4 bases, with 26 bases between them. The V gene's germline CDR1 is LNHDA and CDR2 SQIVND (reference sequence). The CDR3 sequence is 17 residues long. The CDR3 DNA follows: TGTGCCATTAAGTATAGGGCCTTACTCCAAACATACAATGAGCAGTTCTTC. Translation gives CAIKYRALLQTYNEQFF. Supplemented by reference TRBV19 and TRBJ2-1, the full variable domain reads DGGITQSPKYLFRKEGQNVTLSCEQNLNHDAMYWYRQDPGQGLRLIYYSQIVNDFQKGDIAEGYSVSREKKESFPLTVTSAQKNPTAFYLCAIKYRALLQTYNEQFFGPGTRLTVL.

The gene calls are TRBV2 and TRBJ1-1, with D possibly matching TRBD1 (5 bases). Germline assignment: CDR1 SNHLY and CDR2 FYNNEI. This CDR3 has 14 residues. The ends were cut back, 3 bases at V and 3 bases at J, with 11 bases in the middle. The CDR3 loop is CASSDSGRDTEAFF. DNA for the CDR3: TGTGCCAGCAGTGATTCGGGCAGGGACACTGAAGCTTTCTTT.

The CDR3 sequence is CASSLAGANTGELFF. The CDR3 DNA follows: TGTGCCAGCAGCTTAGCGGGAGCGAACACCGGGGAGCTGTTTTTT. This chain uses TRBV7-1 with TRBJ2-2; 9 bases fit TRBD2. TRBV7-1 is an ORF for which the function is uncertain. The CDR3 runs 15 residues. Unmatched junction bases numbered 0, after V lost 4 bases and J lost 0 bases.

This clone appeared a single time. This sequence joins TRBV7-8 and TRBJ2-1, with 8 bases lining up with TRBD2. The CDR3 is made up of 15 amino acids. V lost 4 bases and J lost 3; bases outside the gene matches: 5. Germline CDR1 SGHVS, CDR2 FQNEAQ. The CDR3 region is CASSYAGTSYNEQFF. The CDR3 DNA reads as TGTGCCAGCAGCTATGCCGGGACTAGCTACAATGAGCAGTTCTTC.

Comments on this clone: Compared with germline, one end of the junction differs, possibly owing to a read error. This chain uses TRBV7-2 with TRBJ2-3; D remains ambiguous. From germline, CDR1 is SGHTA and CDR2 FQGNSA. The CDR3 contains 11 residues. In DNA, the CDR3 is TGTGCCAGCAGCGTAGCAGATACGCAGTATTTT. Its translation is CASSVADTQYF.

This chain joins TRBV6-5 and TRBJ1-2; tentatively, D is TRBD1 (5 bases). CDR1 is MNHEY and CDR2 is SVGAGI in the germline V gene. Trimming shortened V by 4 bases and J by 4 bases, and 13 bases separated the two germline ends. The CDR3 contains 14 residues. The CDR3 protein is CASSSYRGSYGYTF. The CDR3 DNA is TGTGCCAGCAGTTCATACCGGGGCAGCTATGGCTACACCTTC.

CDR3: CASSLSHRGEKLFF. The DNA of the CDR3 is TGTGCCAGCAGTTTATCCCACAGGGGTGAAAAACTGTTTTTT. This rearrangement joins TRBV28 to TRBJ1-4; the match to TRBD1 covers 7 bases. Germline V gene sequence: CDR1 MDHEN, CDR2 SYDVKM. The CDR3 is made up of 14 amino acids. With V trimmed by 1 base and J by 7 bases, 3 bases remained unmatched.

The chain has TRBV27 and TRBJ2-7; TRBD1 matches 8 bases. With V trimmed by 7 bases and J by 3 bases, 8 bases remained unmatched. In germline, CDR1 is MNHEY, CDR2 SMNVEV (reference sequence). This CDR3 has 14 amino acids. CDR3 sequence (DNA): TGTGCCAGCAACCTACAGGGGGTAAGCTACGAGCAGTACTTC. Amino acid sequence: CASNLQGVSYEQYF.

The V gene is TRBV6-1, the J gene TRBJ1-4; 8 nucleotides line up with TRBD1. The CDR3 totals 13 residues. After removal of 7 bases from V and 8 bases from J, the junction contained 6 bases not matched to a gene. The V gene's germline CDR1 is MNHNS and CDR2 SASEGT. The CDR3 loop is CASNGQGLEKLFF. The DNA of the CDR3 is TGTGCCAGCAATGGACAGGGACTGGAAAAACTGTTTTTT.

The CDR3: CSAPNPPGNYGYTF. In nucleotides, the CDR3 is TGCAGCGCCCCAAACCCCCCGGGAAACTATGGCTACACCTTC. This chain uses TRBV29-1 with TRBJ1-2; D is ambiguous. Trimming removed 7 bases at V and 2 bases at J, with 17 bases between. The length of the CDR3 is 14 residues. Germline V gives CDR1 SQVTM, CDR2 ANQGSEA.

This clone has a single count. This rearrangement joins TRBV5-4 to TRBJ2-7, with 12 nucleotides matching TRBD1. Per germline, CDR1 SGHNT and CDR2 YYREEE (reference sequence). The length of the CDR3 is 15 residues. The V and J ends lost 3 bases and 4 bases, in that order; junction bases with no gene match: 5. The CDR3 sequence is CASSWDRGHGYEQYF. The CDR3 DNA follows: TGTGCCAGCAGCTGGGACAGGGGGCATGGTTACGAGCAGTACTTC.

This rearrangement joins TRBV5-1 to TRBJ2-1, with D perhaps matching TRBD1 or TRBD2 (5 bases each). The ends were cut back, 0 bases at V and 5 bases at J, with 12 bases in the middle. The CDR3 runs 15 residues. Germline CDR1 is SGHRS and CDR2 is YFSETQ. Here the CDR3 DNA reads TGCGCCAGCAGCTTGGGGTTGGGGGATAACAATGAGCAGTTCTTC. It is translated as CASSLGLGDNNEQFF.

In nucleotides, the CDR3 is TGTGCCAGCAGTCTTACTCGGAAGGATTACGAGCAGTACTTC. It codes for CASSLTRKDYEQYF. This chain links TRBV27 with TRBJ2-7, with D uncertain. Per the germline V gene, CDR1 is MNHEY and CDR2 is SMNVEV (reference sequence). The CDR3 extends over 14 amino acids. Trimming took off 5 bases at V and 4 bases at J, with 15 bases between the two ends.

This rearrangement joins TRBV4-1 to TRBJ2-1; 10 nucleotides line up with TRBD2. With V trimmed by 4 bases and J by 0 bases, 12 bases remained unmatched. Germline V gene lookup returns CDR1 MGHRA and CDR2 YSYEKL. The CDR3 is 19 amino acids. The CDR3 loop is CASSRWPSGRSGSYNEQFF. The CDR3 DNA reads TGCGCCAGCAGCCGGTGGCCTAGCGGGAGATCGGGCTCCTACAATGAGCAGTTCTTC.

The chain employs TRBV7-2 and TRBJ2-7; either TRBD1 or TRBD2 may supply D (5 bases each). The CDR3 extends over 15 amino acids. Trimming pared 4 bases from V and 4 bases from J, leaving 17 bases between. Per germline, CDR1 SGHTA and CDR2 FQGNSA. Here the CDR3 DNA reads TGTGCCAGCAGCTCTCTGGGGACGGCTAAGTACGAGCAGTACTTC. Residues: CASSSLGTAKYEQYF.